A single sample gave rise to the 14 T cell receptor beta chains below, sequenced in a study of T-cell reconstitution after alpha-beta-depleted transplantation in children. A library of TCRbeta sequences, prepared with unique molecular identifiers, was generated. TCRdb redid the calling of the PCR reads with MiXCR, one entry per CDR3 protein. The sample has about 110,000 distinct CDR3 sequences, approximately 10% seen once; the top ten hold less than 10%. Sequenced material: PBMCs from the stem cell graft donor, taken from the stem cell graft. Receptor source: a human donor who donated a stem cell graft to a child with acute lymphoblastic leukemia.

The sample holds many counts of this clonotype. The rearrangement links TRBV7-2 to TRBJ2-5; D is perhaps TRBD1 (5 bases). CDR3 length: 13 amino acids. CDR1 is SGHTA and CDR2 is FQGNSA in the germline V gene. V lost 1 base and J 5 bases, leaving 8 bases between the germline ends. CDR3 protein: CASSLGQRETQYF. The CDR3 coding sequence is TGTGCCAGCAGCTTAGGACAGAGGGAGACCCAGTACTTC.

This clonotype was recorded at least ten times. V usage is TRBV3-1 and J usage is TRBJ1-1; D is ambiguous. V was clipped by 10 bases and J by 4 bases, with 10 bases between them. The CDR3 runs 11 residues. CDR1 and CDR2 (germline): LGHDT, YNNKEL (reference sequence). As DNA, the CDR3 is TGTGCCACCGCGCGTGGCACTGAAGCTTTCTTT. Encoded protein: CATARGTEAFF. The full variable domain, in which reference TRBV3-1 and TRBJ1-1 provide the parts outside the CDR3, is DTAVSQTPKYLVTQMGNDKSIKCEQNLGHDTMYWYKQDSKKFLKIMFSYNNKELIINETVPNRFSPKSPDKAHLNLHINSLELGDSAVYFCATARGTEAFFGQGTRLTVV.

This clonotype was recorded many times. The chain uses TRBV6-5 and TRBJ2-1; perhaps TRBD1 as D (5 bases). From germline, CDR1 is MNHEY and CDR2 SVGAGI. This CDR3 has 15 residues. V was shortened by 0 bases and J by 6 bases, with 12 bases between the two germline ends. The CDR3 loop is CASSYSLDKPNEQFF. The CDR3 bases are TGTGCCAGCAGTTACTCCCTGGACAAACCCAATGAGCAGTTCTTC.

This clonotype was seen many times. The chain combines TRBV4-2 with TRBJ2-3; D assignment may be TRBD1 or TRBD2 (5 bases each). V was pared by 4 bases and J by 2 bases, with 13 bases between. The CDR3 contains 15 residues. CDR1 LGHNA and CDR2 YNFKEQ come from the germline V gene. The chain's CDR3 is CASSRSYGTTDTQYF. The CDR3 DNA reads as TGTGCCAGCAGCCGATCCTACGGGACCACAGATACGCAGTATTTT.

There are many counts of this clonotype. The CDR3 DNA follows: TGTGCTAGCCGGGCAGCGAATCAAGAGACCCAGTACTTC. Amino acids: CASRAANQETQYF. The V call is TRBV12-5, the J call TRBJ2-5; D gene unclear. The CDR3 loop spans 13 amino acids. V lost 9 bases and J 2 bases, leaving 13 bases between the germline ends. Germline CDR1 and CDR2: LGHNT and FRNRAP.

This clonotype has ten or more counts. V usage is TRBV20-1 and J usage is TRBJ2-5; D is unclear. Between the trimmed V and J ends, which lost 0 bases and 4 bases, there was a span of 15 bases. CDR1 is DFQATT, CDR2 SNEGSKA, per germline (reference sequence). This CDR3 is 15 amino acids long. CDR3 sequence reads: CSAREIIRITETQYF. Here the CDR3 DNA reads TGCAGTGCTAGAGAGATCATTCGGATTACAGAGACCCAGTACTTC.

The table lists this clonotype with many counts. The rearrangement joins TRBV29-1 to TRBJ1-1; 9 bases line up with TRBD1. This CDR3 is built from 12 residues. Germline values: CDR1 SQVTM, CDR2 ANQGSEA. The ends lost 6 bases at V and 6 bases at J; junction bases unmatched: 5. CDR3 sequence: CSVKQGAAEAFF. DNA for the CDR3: TGCAGCGTGAAACAGGGGGCGGCTGAAGCTTTCTTT.

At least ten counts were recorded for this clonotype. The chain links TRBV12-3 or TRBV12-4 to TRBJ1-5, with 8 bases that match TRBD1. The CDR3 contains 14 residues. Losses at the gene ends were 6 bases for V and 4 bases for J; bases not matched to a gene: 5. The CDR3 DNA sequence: TGTGCCAGCAGGAAGGGACAGGCAAATCAGCCCCAGCATTTT. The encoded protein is CASRKGQANQPQHF.

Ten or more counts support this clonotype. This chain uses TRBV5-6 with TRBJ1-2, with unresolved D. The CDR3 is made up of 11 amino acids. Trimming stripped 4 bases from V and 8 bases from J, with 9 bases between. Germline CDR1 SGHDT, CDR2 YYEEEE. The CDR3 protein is CASSRKIGYTF. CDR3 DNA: TGTGCCAGCAGCAGAAAGATAGGCTACACCTTC.

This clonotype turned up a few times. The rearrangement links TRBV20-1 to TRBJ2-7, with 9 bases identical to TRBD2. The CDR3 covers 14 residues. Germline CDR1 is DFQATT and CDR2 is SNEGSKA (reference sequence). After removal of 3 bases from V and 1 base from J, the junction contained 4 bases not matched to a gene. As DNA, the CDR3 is TGCAGTGCTAGTTTAGCGGGAGAATCCTACGAGCAGTACTTC. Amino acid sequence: CSASLAGESYEQYF.

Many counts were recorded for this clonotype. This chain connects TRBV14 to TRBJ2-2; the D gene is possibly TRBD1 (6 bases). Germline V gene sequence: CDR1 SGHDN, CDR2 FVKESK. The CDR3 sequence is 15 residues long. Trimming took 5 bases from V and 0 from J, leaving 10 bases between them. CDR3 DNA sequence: TGTGCCAGCAGCTCCGGGACAACGAACACCGGGGAGCTGTTTTTT. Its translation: CASSSGTTNTGELFF.

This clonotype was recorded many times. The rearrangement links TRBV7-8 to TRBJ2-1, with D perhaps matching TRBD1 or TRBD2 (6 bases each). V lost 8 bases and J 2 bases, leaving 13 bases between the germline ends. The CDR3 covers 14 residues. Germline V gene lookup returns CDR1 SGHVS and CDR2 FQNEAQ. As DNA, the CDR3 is TGTGCCAGCCGCGGAGGGGGGACCTACAATGAGCAGTTCTTC. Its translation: CASRGGGTYNEQFF.

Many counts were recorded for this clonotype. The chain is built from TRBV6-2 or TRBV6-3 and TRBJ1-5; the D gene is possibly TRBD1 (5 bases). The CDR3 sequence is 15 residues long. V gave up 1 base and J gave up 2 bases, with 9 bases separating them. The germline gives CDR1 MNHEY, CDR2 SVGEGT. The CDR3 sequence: CASSYWGGGNQPQHF. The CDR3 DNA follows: TGTGCCAGCAGTTACTGGGGGGGAGGCAATCAGCCCCAGCATTTT.

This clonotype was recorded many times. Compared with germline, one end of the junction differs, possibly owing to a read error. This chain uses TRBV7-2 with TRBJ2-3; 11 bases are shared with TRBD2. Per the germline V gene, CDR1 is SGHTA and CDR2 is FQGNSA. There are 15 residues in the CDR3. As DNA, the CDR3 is TGTGCCAGCAGCTTAGCCAAGACTAGCGGGGTCCGATTGGATTTT. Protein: CASSLAKTSGVRLDF.